The clone carrying this T cell receptor beta chain showed up just once. As yet, its antigen is unknown. This record comes from a study of cytomegalovirus exposure and HLA in healthy donors. Study outcomes and limitations: There were reportedly fewer N-insertions in an Asian-associated ancestry cluster than the approximately 670-donor mean, in a later analysis. HLA alleles were associated with some 17,000 TCR beta sequences in a later analysis at 0.05 false discovery rate.

Germline CDR1 reads MGHRA; CDR2 reads YSYEKL. CDR3 length equals 17 residues. Trimming removed 0 bases at V and 5 bases at J, with 16 bases between. PCR amplification relied on 60 Vbeta primers (plus 13 Jbeta primers). Clones were read by immunoSEQ multiplex PCR, and TCRdb kept only the in-frame ones, dropping some. The table records more than 150,000 clones, approximately 78% of them present only once. The rearrangement joins TRBV4-1 to TRBJ2-2; D ambiguous. This TCR derives from a woman aged 18-29 years in good health and CMV-seronegative. The sample comprised PBMCs. CDR3 DNA: TGCGCCAGCAGCCAAGACCCTAAGAGTATCCATACCGGGGAGCTGTTTTTT. This translates into CASSQDPKSIHTGELFF.